One and the same sample provided the 25 T cell receptor beta chains below, sequenced in a study of cytomegalovirus exposure and HLA in healthy donors. This PCR relied on a set of 60 Vbeta primers and 13 Jbeta primers. Generated by immunoSEQ multiplex PCR, the TCRdb table keeps only in-frame clones and is missing some. The table shows roughly 100,000 clones, with over 70% occurring only once. Sequences were obtained from PBMCs. All receptors derive from a male donor in good health and CMV-seronegative.

The chain combines TRBV5-1 with TRBJ1-4; possibly TRBD1 for D (6 bases). V was pared by 4 bases and J by 4 bases, with 8 bases between. The length of the CDR3 is 13 residues. Germline V gene sequence: CDR1 SGHRS, CDR2 YFSETQ. The CDR3 is CASSEQGNEKLFF. For the CDR3, the DNA is TGCGCCAGCAGCGAACAGGGTAATGAAAAACTGTTTTTT.

V and J are TRBV6-1 and TRBJ1-3; 7 nucleotides align to TRBD1. Germline CDR1 and CDR2: MNHNS and SASEGT. V lost 2 bases to trimming and J lost 7 bases; unmatched junction nucleotides: 11. The CDR3 covers 16 residues. The CDR3 is CASSERGLSDRNTIYF. The CDR3 nucleotides are TGTGCCAGCAGTGAAAGGGGGCTAAGTGACCGCAACACCATATATTTT.

The chain combines TRBV28 with TRBJ1-1, with D possibly TRBD1 on 6 matching bases. The V gene's germline CDR1 is MDHEN and CDR2 SYDVKM. Trimming took 3 bases from V and 1 from J, leaving 6 bases between them. The CDR3 loop spans 13 amino acids. As DNA, the CDR3 is TGTGCCAGCAGTTTGACAGGGAACACTGAAGCTTTCTTT. It encodes CASSLTGNTEAFF.

This chain connects TRBV6-1 to TRBJ1-2; D perhaps matches TRBD1 (5 bases). CDR3 size: 15 residues. Germline V gene sequence: CDR1 MNHNS, CDR2 SASEGT. Trimming cost V 5 bases and J 4 bases, with 17 bases left between them. Here the CDR3 reads CASSMGIDSSYGYTF. Here the CDR3 DNA reads TGTGCCAGCAGTATGGGAATCGACAGCAGCTATGGCTACACCTTC.

The chain has TRBV5-1 and TRBJ2-5; D not certain. There are 15 residues in the CDR3. Trimming removed 1 base at V and 1 base at J, with 11 bases between. The germline V gene has CDR1 SGHRS and CDR2 YFSETQ. The CDR3 DNA reads TGCGCCAGCAGCTTGTACGGCCCAGGCCAAGAGACCCAGTACTTC. Translation: CASSLYGPGQETQYF.

This chain joins TRBV19 and TRBJ2-5, with unresolved D. The CDR3 totals 13 residues. V was pared by 6 bases and J by 3 bases, with 11 bases between. The germline V gene has CDR1 LNHDA and CDR2 SQIVND (reference sequence). The CDR3 DNA is TGTGCCAGTAGCCGAGGTAGGAAAGAGACCCAGTACTTC. Its translation: CASSRGRKETQYF.

This clone was seen a single time. CDR3 loop: CASRGDSPNQPQHF. The DNA for the CDR3 is TGTGCCAGCAGAGGGGACAGCCCCAATCAGCCCCAGCATTTT. V and J are TRBV2 and TRBJ1-5, with 7 bases that match TRBD1. V lost 6 bases, J lost 3 bases, and 5 bases stayed unmatched. Germline V lookup: CDR1 SNHLY, CDR2 FYNNEI. The CDR3 sequence is 14 residues long. The whole variable domain, filled in from reference TRBV2 and TRBJ1-5, reads EPEVTQTPSHQVTQMGQEVILRCVPISNHLYFYWYRQILGQKVEFLVSFYNNEISEKSEIFDDQFSVERPDGSNFTLKIRSTKLEDSAMYFCASRGDSPNQPQHFGDGTRLSIL.

The V and J genes are TRBV27 and TRBJ2-7; 8 bases match TRBD2. Trimming at V came to 0 bases and at J to 3 bases, leaving 7 bases not matched to a gene. From germline, CDR1 is MNHEY and CDR2 SMNVEV (reference sequence). The CDR3 sequence is 16 residues long. CDR3 region: CASSLSLGLVSYEQYF. The CDR3, as DNA: TGTGCCAGCAGTTTATCGCTGGGACTAGTAAGCTACGAGCAGTACTTC.

The J gene is TRBJ2-2, the V gene TRBV6-5; 8 bases align to TRBD2. Germline assignment: CDR1 MNHEY and CDR2 SVGAGI. This CDR3 spans 16 amino acids. V dropped 0 bases and J dropped 8; count of bases not matched to a gene: 8. The CDR3: CASSYSASGFVGELFF. CDR3 sequence (DNA): TGTGCCAGCAGTTACTCGGCTAGCGGGTTTGTGGGGGAGCTGTTTTTT.

V usage is TRBV6-1 and J usage is TRBJ1-1; 9 bases fit TRBD1. With V trimmed by 7 bases and J by 1 base, 4 bases remained unmatched. CDR1 is MNHNS and CDR2 is SASEGT in the germline V gene. This CDR3 has 14 residues. CDR3 loop: CASITGGANTEAFF. CDR3 in DNA: TGTGCCAGCATCACAGGGGGCGCGAACACTGAAGCTTTCTTT.

This clone was observed once. The V and J genes are TRBV28 and TRBJ1-5; TRBD1 might be the D (5 bases). Trimming stripped 6 bases from V and 5 bases from J, with 11 bases between. The length of the CDR3 is 13 residues. The germline V gene has CDR1 MDHEN and CDR2 SYDVKM. The CDR3 DNA follows: TGTGCCAGCAGACGGCAGGGCTATCAGCCCCAGCATTTT. Amino acids: CASRRQGYQPQHF. Full variable domain (outside the CDR3, taken from reference TRBV28 and TRBJ1-5): DVKVTQSSRYLVKRTGEKVFLECVQDMDHENMFWYRQDPGLGLRLIYFSYDVKMKEKGDIPEGYSVSREKKERFSLILESASTNQTSMYLCASRRQGYQPQHFGDGTRLSIL.

The chain carries TRBV30 and TRBJ1-5; D is possibly TRBD1 (5 bases). The V end was cut by 1 base, the J end by 6 bases, with 22 bases between. The CDR3 sequence is 17 residues long. CDR1 is GTSNPN, CDR2 SVGIG, per germline (reference sequence). The CDR3 loop is CAWSDRGGRVNSQPQHF. The CDR3, as DNA: TGTGCCTGGAGTGATAGAGGTGGCAGGGTGAATAGTCAGCCCCAGCATTTT.

This chain joins TRBV7-2 and TRBJ1-4; D possibly corresponds to TRBD1 (5 bases). This CDR3 is 14 amino acids long. V lost 4 bases, J lost 4 bases, and 10 bases lay in between. Germline V gene lookup returns CDR1 SGHTA and CDR2 FQGNSA. CDR3 protein: CASSSGWGNEKLFF. CDR3 nucleotide sequence: TGTGCCAGCAGCTCAGGGTGGGGTAATGAAAAACTGTTTTTT. The full variable domain, with the rest looked up from reference TRBV7-2 and TRBJ1-4, is GAGVSQSPSNKVTEKGKDVELRCDPISGHTALYWYRQSLGQGLEFLIYFQGNSAPDKSGLPSDRFSAERTGGSVSTLTIQRTQQEDSAVYLCASSSGWGNEKLFFGSGTQLSVL.

V and J are TRBV6-1 and TRBJ2-7; D is uncertain. CDR1 is MNHNS, CDR2 SASEGT, per germline. V was cut by 9 bases and J by 3 bases, with 9 bases left in between. The CDR3 totals 11 residues. The CDR3 region has the DNA TGTGCCAGTCCCGGGTTCTACGAGCAGTACTTC. Protein product: CASPGFYEQYF.

This clone was seen more than once but under ten times. This chain joins TRBV5-4 and TRBJ2-3; a possible D gene is TRBD1 (5 bases). Trimming took 2 bases from V and 0 from J, leaving 10 bases between them. Germline V CDR1 and CDR2: SGHNT, YYREEE (reference sequence). This CDR3 region has 15 residues. The CDR3 spells CASSLGAPSTDTQYF. The CDR3 DNA reads TGTGCCAGCAGCTTAGGGGCTCCTAGCACAGATACGCAGTATTTT.

The chain recombines TRBV7-8 with TRBJ1-5, with no clear D. V lost 0 bases, J lost 7 bases, and 16 bases lay in between. Germline V gene lookup returns CDR1 SGHVS and CDR2 FQNEAQ. The CDR3 extends over 16 amino acids. The CDR3 DNA reads as TGTGCCAGCAGCTTAGCGGCATATGGATCGGGACAGCCCCAGCATTTT. Translated, it gives CASSLAAYGSGQPQHF.

This chain joins TRBV5-1 and TRBJ2-7; D is uncertain. V was trimmed by 4 bases and J by 5 bases, leaving 19 bases between them. This CDR3 contains 15 residues. In germline, CDR1 is SGHRS, CDR2 YFSETQ. Here the CDR3 DNA reads TGCGCCAGCAGCCCCCAGGTGGTACCTCCCGACGAGCAGTACTTC. Amino acids: CASSPQVVPPDEQYF.

This chain links TRBV7-2 with TRBJ2-1; the D gene is possibly TRBD2 (6 bases). This CDR3 spans 15 amino acids. V was pared by 6 bases and J by 1 base, with 13 bases between. The germline V gene encodes CDR1 SGHTA and CDR2 FQGNSA. The CDR3 is CASSSTSLSYNEQFF. CDR3 coding DNA: TGTGCCAGCAGTTCAACTAGCCTGTCCTACAATGAGCAGTTCTTC.

This clone appeared a few times. The rearrangement uses TRBV28 and TRBJ2-4, with 14 bases lining up with TRBD2. Per germline, CDR1 MDHEN and CDR2 SYDVKM. V was clipped by 1 base and J by 2 bases; unmatched bases: 10. This CDR3 spans 20 amino acids. CDR3 protein: CASSLFGTSGSKVPKNIQYF. DNA for the CDR3: TGTGCCAGCAGTTTATTCGGGACTAGCGGGAGTAAAGTTCCCAAAAACATTCAGTACTTC.

This clone was seen only once. The chain uses TRBV27 and TRBJ2-7, with TRBD2 identical over 11 bases. With V trimmed by 4 bases and J by 7 bases, 9 bases remained unmatched. The CDR3 is 15 amino acids. Germline V CDR1 and CDR2: MNHEY, SMNVEV (reference sequence). The CDR3 here is CASSSPFSGRGEQYF. The CDR3 bases are TGTGCCAGCAGTTCACCCTTTAGCGGGAGGGGTGAGCAGTACTTC.

The table lists this clone with a count of one. The chain recombines TRBV5-1 with TRBJ1-2; D may be TRBD1 (5 bases). V lost 0 bases and J lost 4, with 7 bases in between. Germline lookup yields CDR1 SGHRS and CDR2 YFSETQ. This CDR3 region has 13 residues. The CDR3 protein is CASSLGQSYGYTF. CDR3 sequence (DNA): TGCGCCAGCAGCTTGGGACAGAGCTATGGCTACACCTTC.

The rearrangement joins TRBV5-4 to TRBJ2-3, with 13 bases lining up with TRBD2. This CDR3 comprises 16 residues. Germline V gives CDR1 SGHNT, CDR2 YYREEE (reference sequence). With 4 bases clipped from V and 3 bases from J, the junction kept 5 bases outside the gene matches. DNA of the CDR3: TGTGCCAGCAGCCCAGGGGGACTAGCGGGAACAGATACGCAGTATTTT. As protein: CASSPGGLAGTDTQYF.

The chain is built from TRBV28 and TRBJ1-1; D might be TRBD1 (5 bases). Trimming removed 2 bases at V and 3 bases at J, with 13 bases between. The CDR3 consists of 15 residues. From germline, CDR1 is MDHEN and CDR2 SYDVKM. CDR3 DNA: TGTGCCAGCAGTTTAACTTCGGGGGGTGACACTGAAGCTTTCTTT. This translates into CASSLTSGGDTEAFF.

This clone was found a few times. The chain combines TRBV9 with TRBJ2-1, with 8 positions matching TRBD2. The CDR3 has 15 amino acids. Germline V gene lookup returns CDR1 SGDLS and CDR2 YYNGEE. The J segment lost 7 bases and the V segment lost 4 bases, leaving 10 bases of the junction unmatched. DNA for the CDR3: TGTGCCAGCAGCCTAACTAGCGGAGGCATGAATGAGCAGTTCTTC. Its protein product is CASSLTSGGMNEQFF.

The chain joins TRBV28 to TRBJ2-7, with TRBD2 as a possible D gene (6 bases). The CDR3 extends over 14 amino acids. The germline CDR1 and CDR2 sequences are MDHEN and SYDVKM. V gave up 10 bases and J gave up 1 base, with 17 bases separating them. Written as DNA, the CDR3 is TGTGCCACCTCCCCCGGGACTTTGTCCTACGAGCAGTACTTC. Protein sequence: CATSPGTLSYEQYF.